This is a list of T cell receptor beta chains from one sample in a study of blood T cell repertoires in COVID-19. Libraries were prepared by immunoSEQ multiplex PCR; TCRdb keeps only in-frame clonotypes and omits some of them. The table shows 200,000 to 250,000 clones, with 86% occurring only once. The sequenced material came from PBMCs or T cells enriched from blood (not recorded which). These receptors came from a woman in her 50s in a cohort exposed to, infected with or recovered from COVID-19 (not recorded which). CDR3s include the opening cysteine and the closing phenylalanine or tryptophan. The D gene is left open where the match is weak.

TRBV6-5	NA	TRBJ1-5	TGTGCCAGCAGTTACTCGTCGGAGCGGCCCCAGCATTTT	CASSYSSERPQHF
TRBV5-4	NA	TRBJ1-2	TGTGCCAGCAGCCCGGGAGGGGGGCTCGGCTACACCTTC	CASSPGGGLGYTF
TRBV30	NA	TRBJ2-5	TGTGCCTGGAGCTCAGGGGAGACCCAGTACTTC	CAWSSGETQYF
TRBV5-1	TRBD1	TRBJ2-5	TGCGCCAGCACCCCGACCGGGACAGGGTATGAGACCCAGTACTTC	CASTPTGTGYETQYF
TRBV27	NA	TRBJ2-5	TGTGCCAGCAGCCCCGAGACAGAAATGGGTGTTGGGTACCAAGAGACCCAGTACTTC	CASSPETEMGVGYQETQYF
TRBV30	TRBD2	TRBJ2-3	TGTGCCTGGAGTTTAAAGCGGGGGCGGACAGATACGCAGTATTTT	CAWSLKRGRTDTQYF
TRBV7-9	NA	TRBJ1-2	TGTGCCAGCAGCATACAGGCCGTGAGGTCGAATGGCTACACCTTC	CASSIQAVRSNGYTF
TRBV30	NA	TRBJ1-1	TGTGCCTGGAGTGTAGGACTCCTGAACACTGAAGCTTTCTTT	CAWSVGLLNTEAFF
TRBV28	NA	TRBJ1-5	TGTGCCAGCGGGTCCCACAGGGAAGTTTATCAGCCCCAGCATTTT	CASGSHREVYQPQHF
TRBV19	TRBD2	TRBJ2-3	TGTGCCAGTAGTTCTAGCGGAGGCACAGATACGCAGTATTTT	CASSSSGGTDTQYF
TRBV6-4	TRBD2	TRBJ2-3	TGTGCCAGCAGTGATATAGCGCGGGGGGAAGATACGCAGTATTTT	CASSDIARGEDTQYF
TRBV6-6	NA	TRBJ2-7	TGTGCCAGCCACACCCCCCCCTACGAGCAGTACTTC	CASHTPPYEQYF
TRBV29-1	NA	TRBJ2-4	TGCAGCGTTGAAACAGGGTCCAAAAACATTCAGTACTTC	CSVETGSKNIQYF
TRBV7-9	NA	TRBJ1-1	TGTGCCAGCAGCCCAGATCAGCAGGGGTGGACTGAAGCTTTCTTT	CASSPDQQGWTEAFF